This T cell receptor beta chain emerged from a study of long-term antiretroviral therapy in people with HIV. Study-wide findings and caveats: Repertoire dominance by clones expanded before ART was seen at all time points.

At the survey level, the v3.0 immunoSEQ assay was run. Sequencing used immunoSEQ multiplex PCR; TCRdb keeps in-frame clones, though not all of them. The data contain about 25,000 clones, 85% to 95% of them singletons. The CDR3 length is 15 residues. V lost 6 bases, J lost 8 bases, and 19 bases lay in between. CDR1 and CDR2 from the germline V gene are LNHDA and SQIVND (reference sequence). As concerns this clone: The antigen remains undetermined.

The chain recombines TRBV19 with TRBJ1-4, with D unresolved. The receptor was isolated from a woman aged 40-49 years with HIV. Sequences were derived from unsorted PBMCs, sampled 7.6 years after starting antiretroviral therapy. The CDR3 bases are TGTGCCAGTAGAAGAGCCGCGGCTAAGCCAGAAAAACTGTTTTTT. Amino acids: CASRRAAAKPEKLFF.